The sequence of this T cell receptor (beta chain) was determined in a study of blood T cell repertoires in COVID-19 (dated by TCRdb to the early 2020s). Looking at the study overall: Samples covering the acute and convalescent phases of COVID-19 were provided by collaborators in the United States, Italy and Spain. The prospective study material was composed of cDNA or gDNA derived from T cells, B-cell-depleted T cells, or PBMCs. The dataset comprised deeply sampled blood TCRbeta repertoires from subjects exposed to, actively infected with, or recovered from COVID-19. A freely available public database, intended as a resource for researchers studying the immune response to SARS-CoV-2, is where the repertoires were released. Samples were obtained from the ongoing ImmuneRACE study (first 160 participants) and from about 1,300 subjects provided by 6 global collaborators. Sample metadata almost always included a de-identified subject ID, COVID-19 status, age in years and sex. HLA class I and class II types, where available, came from metadata supplied by the sample provider rather than from assay-based typing.

The immunoSEQ Assay, a bias-controlled multiplex PCR, was used to amplify TCRbeta CDR3 regions from genomic DNA. The study's own analysis went as follows. Within the assay, amplification of reference gene primers was used to estimate how many nucleated cells each sample contained. To quantify the absolute abundance of each unique TCRbeta CDR3 rearrangement, sequence reads were collapsed and filtered. Productive Simpson clonality was computed per sample as the square root of Simpson's diversity index over productive rearrangements. This immuneACCESS table, as held by TCRdb, lists in-frame sequences with V and J called but not all clones. Of the missing ones, under half trace to an unresolved V gene in checked studies; the others have no known cause. V and J calls and clone size come straight from that table; D and trimming were deduced from the DNA. This sample gives fewer than 150,000 clones in total; around four fifths of them show up just once. The top ten hold roughly 18% of the sample.

After removal of 5 bases from V and 4 bases from J, the junction retains 6 bases not matched to a gene. As encoded in the germline V gene (reference sequence), CDR1 is SEHNR while CDR2 is FQNEAQ. The CDR3 contains 15 residues, cysteine and phenylalanine counted. Only the CDR3 part of the read is kept: 45 bases, read in frame from the first base. On this clone itself: Its binding antigen is unknown. Per-base qualities were not stored, and no clone one base away is much larger.

Overall results and qualifications from the work: The amount of clinical and demographic metadata varied by source and participant and was provided uncurated.

Enrolling through a virtual design, the prospective study's participants ranged in age from roughly 18 to 89 years and lived across 24 United States geographic areas. In the prospective study, cohorts were assigned on the basis of participant-reported clinical history obtained from a screening survey and a study questionnaire. For ImmuneRACE Cohort 3, a participant was defined as recovered based on two consecutive negative NP/OP PCR tests, clearance by a healthcare professional, or resolution of symptoms. Mobile phlebotomists in the prospective study collected whole blood, serum and a nasopharyngeal or oropharyngeal swab from every participant. Participants in the prospective study had the option to provide additional blood draws and questionnaires over an approximately 2-month period. Before DNA extraction, blood samples from the prospective study were shipped at room temperature or frozen.

The receptor chain draws on TRBV7-9 and TRBJ2-4; 9 middle bases align to TRBD1. The sample comprised PBMCs or T cells enriched from blood (not recorded which). The sequence derives from a man in his thirties or forties who had recovered from COVID-19. The DNA reads as follows: TGTGCCAGCAGCAGGACAGGGGAAGGGAAAAACATTCAGTACTTC. The translation is CASSRTGEGKNIQYF. This CDR3, with the reference TRBV7-9 and TRBJ2-4 proteins standing in past its ends, gives the full variable domain DTGVSQNPRHKITKRGQNVTFRCDPISEHNRLYWYRQTLGQGPEFLTYFQNEAQLEKSRLLSDRFSAERPKGSFSTLEIQRTEQGDSAMYLCASSRTGEGKNIQYFGAGTRLSVL.